This passage covers 10 T cell receptor beta chains from one sample sequenced in a study of T-cell reconstitution after alpha-beta-depleted transplantation in children. Construction of the TCRbeta library involved unique molecular identifiers. TCRdb itself ran the PCR reads through MiXCR, one entry per CDR3 protein. The sample lists a few hundred thousand distinct CDR3 sequences; around 16% were seen once. The sequences come from PBMCs from the stem cell graft donor, collected from the stem cell graft. Receptor source: a human donor who donated a stem cell graft to a child with acute lymphoblastic leukemia.

This clonotype was seen a handful of times. Here the CDR3 reads CASSPMSDNTEAFF. The CDR3 DNA sequence: TGTGCCAGCTCACCGATGAGCGACAACACTGAAGCTTTCTTT. The chain employs TRBV18 and TRBJ1-1; D not resolved. V was shortened by 3 bases and J by 2 bases, with 10 bases between the two germline ends. There are 14 residues in the CDR3. Looked up from germline, CDR1 is KGHSH and CDR2 is LQKENI.

The V gene is TRBV12-3 or TRBV12-4, the J gene TRBJ2-5; a weak D match, TRBD2 (5 bases). The V and J ends lost 1 base and 9 bases respectively, with 15 bases between them. The CDR3 consists of 14 residues. This chain's CDR3 is CASSLGQAPGAQYF. The CDR3 region has the DNA TGTGCCAGCAGTTTAGGCCAGGCCCCCGGGGCCCAGTACTTC.

The V gene is TRBV7-2, the J gene TRBJ1-2; possibly TRBD1 for D (6 bases). Per germline, CDR1 SGHTA and CDR2 FQGNSA. V gave up 2 bases and J gave up 5 bases, with 18 bases separating them. The CDR3 is made up of 16 amino acids. The CDR3 sequence is CASSLTPGGAGYGYTF. The CDR3 nucleotides are TGTGCCAGCAGCTTAACTCCGGGGGGCGCTGGGTATGGCTACACCTTC.

This clonotype was recorded a few times. V gene TRBV9 combines with J gene TRBJ2-2, with D perhaps matching TRBD1 (6 bases). Trimming pared 4 bases from V and 5 bases from J, leaving 15 bases between. The germline V gene has CDR1 SGDLS and CDR2 YYNGEE. The CDR3 contains 15 residues. The CDR3: CASSLGAMTTGELFF. The CDR3 DNA sequence: TGTGCCAGCAGCTTGGGGGCAATGACTACCGGGGAGCTGTTTTTT.

This clonotype was detected a few times. V gene TRBV12-3 or TRBV12-4 combines with J gene TRBJ1-2; 9 bases align to TRBD1. The junction had 6 bases not matched to a gene; V was cut back by 6 bases and J by 4 bases. The CDR3 runs 14 residues. This chain's CDR3 is CASSGTGRTYGYTF. The DNA for the CDR3 is TGTGCCAGCAGCGGGACAGGGAGGACCTATGGCTACACCTTC.

This clonotype has only a few counts. The V and J genes are TRBV6-1 and TRBJ2-5; 7 bases line up with TRBD1. The germline V gene encodes CDR1 MNHNS and CDR2 SASEGT. V dropped 5 bases and J dropped 1; count of bases not matched to a gene: 7. The CDR3 is 15 amino acids. The chain's CDR3 is CASSKITGVQETQYF. The DNA for the CDR3 is TGTGCCAGCAGTAAGATCACAGGGGTCCAAGAGACCCAGTACTTC.

This clonotype has more than one count but fewer than ten. The V gene is TRBV5-1, the J gene TRBJ1-1; 8 positions match TRBD1. Germline loops: CDR1 SGHRS, CDR2 YFSETQ. CDR3 size: 17 residues. J was trimmed by 4 bases and V by 3 bases; bases with no gene match: 14. CDR3 DNA: TGCGCCAGCAGCTCCGGACAGGGTAGGGTCGATGTCACTGAAGCTTTCTTT. It translates to CASSSGQGRVDVTEAFF. The variable domain in full, completed from reference TRBV5-1 and TRBJ1-1, reads KAGVTQTPRYLIKTRGQQVTLSCSPISGHRSVSWYQQTPGQGLQFLFEYFSETQRNKGNFPGRFSGRQFSNSRSEMNVSTLELGDSALYLCASSSGQGRVDVTEAFFGQGTRLTVV.

The rearrangement uses TRBV5-1 and TRBJ2-7; D perhaps matches TRBD2 (6 bases). This CDR3 contains 16 residues. Germline CDR1 and CDR2: SGHRS and YFSETQ. V was clipped by 4 bases and J by 0 bases, with 17 bases between them. The CDR3 sequence is CASSTSDSSGSYEQYF. CDR3 coding DNA: TGCGCCAGCAGCACAAGCGACAGTAGCGGCTCCTACGAGCAGTACTTC.

This clonotype was found a few times. The gene calls are TRBV29-1 and TRBJ2-3, with D possibly being TRBD2 (5 bases). This CDR3 contains 13 residues. V shed 7 bases and J shed 0 bases, with 11 bases lying between them. Germline V CDR1 and CDR2: SQVTM, ANQGSEA. CDR3 residues: CSADFSSTDTQYF. The CDR3 DNA follows: TGCAGCGCGGACTTTTCGAGCACAGATACGCAGTATTTT.

This clonotype was detected many times. The rearrangement joins TRBV5-1 to TRBJ1-5, with no clear D. The CDR3 loop spans 8 amino acids. Germline CDR1 is SGHRS and CDR2 is YFSETQ. The V gene lost 10 bases and the J gene lost 15 bases, with 11 bases spanning the gap. The CDR3: CAPREGHF. The CDR3 bases are TGCGCCCCAAGAGAAGGGCATTTT.